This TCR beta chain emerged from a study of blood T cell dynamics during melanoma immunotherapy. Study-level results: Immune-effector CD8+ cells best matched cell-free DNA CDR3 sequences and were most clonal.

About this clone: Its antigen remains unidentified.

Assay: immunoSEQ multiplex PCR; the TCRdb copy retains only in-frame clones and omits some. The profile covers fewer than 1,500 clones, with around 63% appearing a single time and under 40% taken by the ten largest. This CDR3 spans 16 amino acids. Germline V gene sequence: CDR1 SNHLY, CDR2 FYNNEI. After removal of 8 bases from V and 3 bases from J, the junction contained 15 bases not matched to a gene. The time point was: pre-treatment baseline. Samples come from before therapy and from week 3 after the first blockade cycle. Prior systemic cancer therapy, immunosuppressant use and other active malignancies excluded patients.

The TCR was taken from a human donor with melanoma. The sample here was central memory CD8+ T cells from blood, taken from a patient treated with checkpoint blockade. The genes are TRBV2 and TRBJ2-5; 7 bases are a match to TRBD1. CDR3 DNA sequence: TGTGCCAGCGGATCACTCCCGGGACAGATCGAAGAGACCCAGTACTTC. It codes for CASGSLPGQIEETQYF.